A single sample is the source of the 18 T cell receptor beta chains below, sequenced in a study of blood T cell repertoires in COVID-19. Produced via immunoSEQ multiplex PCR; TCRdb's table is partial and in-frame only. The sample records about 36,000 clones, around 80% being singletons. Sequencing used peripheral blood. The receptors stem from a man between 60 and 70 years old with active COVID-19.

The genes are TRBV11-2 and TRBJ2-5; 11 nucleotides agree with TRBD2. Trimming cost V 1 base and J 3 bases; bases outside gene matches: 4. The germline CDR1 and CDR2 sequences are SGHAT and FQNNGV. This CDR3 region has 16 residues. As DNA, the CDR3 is TGTGCCAGCAGCTTAGTAGCGGGGGGGCAAAAAGAGACCCAGTACTTC. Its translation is CASSLVAGGQKETQYF.

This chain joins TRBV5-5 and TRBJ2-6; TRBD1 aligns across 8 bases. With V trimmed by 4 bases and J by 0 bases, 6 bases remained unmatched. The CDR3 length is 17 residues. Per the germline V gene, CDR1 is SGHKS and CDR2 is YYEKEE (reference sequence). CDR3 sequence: CASSTGQEFSGANVLTF. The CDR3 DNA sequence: TGTGCCAGCAGCACGGGACAGGAGTTCTCTGGGGCCAACGTCCTGACTTTC.

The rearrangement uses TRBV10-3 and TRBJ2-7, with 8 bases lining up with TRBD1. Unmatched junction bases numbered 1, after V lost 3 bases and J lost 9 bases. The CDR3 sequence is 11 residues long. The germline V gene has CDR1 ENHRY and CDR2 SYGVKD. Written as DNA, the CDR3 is TGTGCCATCAGTGAAGGACAGGGGCAGTACTTC. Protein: CAISEGQGQYF.

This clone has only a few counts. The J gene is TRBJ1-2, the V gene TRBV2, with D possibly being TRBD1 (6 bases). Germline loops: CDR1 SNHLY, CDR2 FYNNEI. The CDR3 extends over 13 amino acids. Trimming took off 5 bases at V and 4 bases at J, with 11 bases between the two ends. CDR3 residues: CASSRGAFYGYTF. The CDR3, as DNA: TGTGCCAGCAGTCGGGGGGCCTTCTATGGCTACACCTTC.

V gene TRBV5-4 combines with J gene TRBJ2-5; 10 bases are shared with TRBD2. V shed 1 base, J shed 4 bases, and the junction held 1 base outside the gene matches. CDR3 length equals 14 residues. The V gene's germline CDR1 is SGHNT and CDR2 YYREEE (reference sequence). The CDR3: CASSLLAGAETQYF. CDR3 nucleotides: TGTGCCAGCAGCTTGCTAGCGGGAGCAGAGACCCAGTACTTC.

This CDR3 reads CASSLSGGVQETQYF. The CDR3 nucleotides are TGCGCCAGCAGCTTAAGCGGGGGGGTTCAAGAGACCCAGTACTTC. The gene calls are TRBV5-1 and TRBJ2-5; the match to TRBD2 covers 10 bases. There are 15 residues in the CDR3. Looked up from germline, CDR1 is SGHRS and CDR2 is YFSETQ. V dropped 2 bases and J dropped 2; count of bases not matched to a gene: 3.

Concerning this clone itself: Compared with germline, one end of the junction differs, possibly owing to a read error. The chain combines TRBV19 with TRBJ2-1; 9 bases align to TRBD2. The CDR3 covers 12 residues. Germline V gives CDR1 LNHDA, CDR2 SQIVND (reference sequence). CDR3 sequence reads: CASSATGTSPLF. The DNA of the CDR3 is TGTGCCAGTAGTGCTACCGGGACTAGCCCCCTCTTC.

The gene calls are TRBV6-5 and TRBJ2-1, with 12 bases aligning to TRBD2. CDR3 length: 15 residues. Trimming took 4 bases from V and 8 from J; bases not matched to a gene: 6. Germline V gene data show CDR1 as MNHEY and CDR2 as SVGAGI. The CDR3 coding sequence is TGTGCCAGCAGTTCGTCTAGCGGGAGGGTGGATGAGCAGTTCTTC. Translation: CASSSSSGRVDEQFF.

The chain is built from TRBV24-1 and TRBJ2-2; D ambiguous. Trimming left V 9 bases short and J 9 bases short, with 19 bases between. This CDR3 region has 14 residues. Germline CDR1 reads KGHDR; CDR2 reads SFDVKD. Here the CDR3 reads CATPLSWPSWELFF. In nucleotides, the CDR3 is TGTGCCACCCCTTTAAGTTGGCCGTCATGGGAGCTGTTTTTT.

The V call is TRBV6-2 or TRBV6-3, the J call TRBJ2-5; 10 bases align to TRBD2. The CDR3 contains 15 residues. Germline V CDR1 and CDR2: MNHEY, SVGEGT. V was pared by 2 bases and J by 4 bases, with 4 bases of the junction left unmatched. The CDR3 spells CASSYPAGGRETQYF. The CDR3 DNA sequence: TGTGCCAGCAGTTACCCAGCGGGGGGGCGAGAGACCCAGTACTTC.

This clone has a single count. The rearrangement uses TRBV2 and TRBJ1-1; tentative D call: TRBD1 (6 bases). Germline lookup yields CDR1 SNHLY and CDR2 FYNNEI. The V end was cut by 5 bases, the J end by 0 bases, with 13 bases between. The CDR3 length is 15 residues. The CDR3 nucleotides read TGTGCCAGCAGTAGGGACAACCCGATGAACACTGAAGCTTTCTTT. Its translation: CASSRDNPMNTEAFF.

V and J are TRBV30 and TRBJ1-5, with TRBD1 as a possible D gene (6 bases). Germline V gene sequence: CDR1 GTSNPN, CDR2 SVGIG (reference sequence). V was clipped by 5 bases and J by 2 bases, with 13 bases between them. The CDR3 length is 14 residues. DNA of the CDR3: TGTGCCTGGTCGTTGGGGGCGCGCAATCAGCCCCAGCATTTT. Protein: CAWSLGARNQPQHF.

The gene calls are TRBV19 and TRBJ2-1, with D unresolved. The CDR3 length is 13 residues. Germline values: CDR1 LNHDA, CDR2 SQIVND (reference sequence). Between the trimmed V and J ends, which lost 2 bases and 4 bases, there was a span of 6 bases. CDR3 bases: TGTGCCAGTAGTATATCCGTTTACAATGAGCAGTTCTTC. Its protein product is CASSISVYNEQFF. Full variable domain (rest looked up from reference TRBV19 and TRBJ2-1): DGGITQSPKYLFRKEGQNVTLSCEQNLNHDAMYWYRQDPGQGLRLIYYSQIVNDFQKGDIAEGYSVSREKKESFPLTVTSAQKNPTAFYLCASSISVYNEQFFGPGTRLTVL.

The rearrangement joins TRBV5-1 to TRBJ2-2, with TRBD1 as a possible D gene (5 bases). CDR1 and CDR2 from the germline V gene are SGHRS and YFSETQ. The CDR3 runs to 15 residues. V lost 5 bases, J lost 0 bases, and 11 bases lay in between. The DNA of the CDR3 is TGCGCCAGCAGTTGGACAAACGCGAACACCGGGGAGCTGTTTTTT. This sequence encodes CASSWTNANTGELFF.

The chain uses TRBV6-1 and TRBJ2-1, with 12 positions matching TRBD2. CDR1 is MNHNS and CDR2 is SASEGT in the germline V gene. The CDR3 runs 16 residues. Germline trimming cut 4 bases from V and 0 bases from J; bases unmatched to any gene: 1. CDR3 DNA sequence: TGTGCCAGCAGTGGACTAGCGGGAGTCTCCTACAATGAGCAGTTCTTC. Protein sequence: CASSGLAGVSYNEQFF.

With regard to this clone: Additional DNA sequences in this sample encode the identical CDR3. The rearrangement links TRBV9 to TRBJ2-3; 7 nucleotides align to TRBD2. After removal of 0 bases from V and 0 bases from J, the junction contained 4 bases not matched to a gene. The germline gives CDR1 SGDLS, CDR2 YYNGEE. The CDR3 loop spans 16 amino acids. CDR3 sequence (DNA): TGTGCCAGCAGCGTAGGTGCGGGGGTGAGCACAGATACGCAGTATTTT. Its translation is CASSVGAGVSTDTQYF.

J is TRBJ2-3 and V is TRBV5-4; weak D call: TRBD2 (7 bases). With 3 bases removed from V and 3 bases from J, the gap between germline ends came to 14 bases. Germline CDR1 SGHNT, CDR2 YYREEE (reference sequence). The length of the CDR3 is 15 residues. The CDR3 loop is CASSSRTRGTDTQYF. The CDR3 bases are TGTGCCAGCAGCTCCCGGACTAGGGGGACAGATACGCAGTATTTT.

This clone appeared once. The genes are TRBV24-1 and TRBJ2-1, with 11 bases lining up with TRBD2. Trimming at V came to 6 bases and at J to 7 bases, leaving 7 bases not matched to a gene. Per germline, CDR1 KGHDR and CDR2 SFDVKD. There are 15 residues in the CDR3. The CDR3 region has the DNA TGTGCCACCAGTCCCACTAGCGGGGGTACGAATGAGCAGTTCTTC. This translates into CATSPTSGGTNEQFF.